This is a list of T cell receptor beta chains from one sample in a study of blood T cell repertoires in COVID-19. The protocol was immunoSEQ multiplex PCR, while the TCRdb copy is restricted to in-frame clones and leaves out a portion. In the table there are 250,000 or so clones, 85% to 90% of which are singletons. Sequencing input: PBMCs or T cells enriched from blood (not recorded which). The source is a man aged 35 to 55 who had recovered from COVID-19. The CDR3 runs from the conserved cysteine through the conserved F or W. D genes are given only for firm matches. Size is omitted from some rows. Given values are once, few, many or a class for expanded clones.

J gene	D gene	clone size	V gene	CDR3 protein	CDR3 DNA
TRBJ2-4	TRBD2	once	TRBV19	CASSIGGDGSIQYF	TGTGCCAGTAGTATCGGGGGGGACGGCAGCATTCAGTACTTC
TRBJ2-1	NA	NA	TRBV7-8	CASSPFVDEQFF	TGTGCCAGCAGCCCCTTCGTCGATGAGCAGTTCTTC
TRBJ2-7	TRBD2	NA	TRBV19	CASSIGLAGYEQYF	TGTGCCAGTAGTATAGGACTAGCGGGCTACGAGCAGTACTTC
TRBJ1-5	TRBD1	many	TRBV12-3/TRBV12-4	CASSPGTDRRHF	TGTGCCAGCAGTCCAGGGACAGATAGAAGGCATTTT
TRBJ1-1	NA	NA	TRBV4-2	CASSQENRVAFF	TGTGCCAGCAGCCAAGAAAACAGGGTAGCTTTCTTT
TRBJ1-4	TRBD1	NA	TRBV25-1	CASSETGGLGKLFF	TGTGCCAGCAGCGAGACAGGGGGCTTGGGAAAACTGTTTTTT
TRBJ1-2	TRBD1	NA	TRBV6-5	CASRQGADGYTF	TGTGCCAGCAGACAGGGGGCGGATGGCTACACCTTC
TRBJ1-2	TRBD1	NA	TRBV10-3	CAISMGQGNYGYTF	TGTGCCATCAGTATGGGACAGGGAAACTATGGCTACACCTTC
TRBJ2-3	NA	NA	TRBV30	CAWNRIRTDTQYF	TGTGCCTGGAACAGGATTAGGACAGATACGCAGTATTTT
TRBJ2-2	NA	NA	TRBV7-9	CASSTVWDTRTGELFF	TGTGCCAGCAGCACGGTTTGGGACACTCGGACCGGGGAGCTGTTTTTT
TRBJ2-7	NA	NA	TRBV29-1	CSVAGGGPYEQYF	TGCAGCGTTGCGGGCGGGGGCCCCTACGAGCAGTACTTC
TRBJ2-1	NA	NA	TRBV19	CANPDYPKDNEQFF	TGTGCCAACCCGGACTACCCGAAGGACAATGAGCAGTTCTTC
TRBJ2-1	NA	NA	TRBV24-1	CATSGTENEQFF	TGTGCCACCAGTGGGACTGAAAATGAGCAGTTCTTC
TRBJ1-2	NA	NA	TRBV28	CASSLGGGYGYTF	TGTGCCAGCAGTTTGGGGGGAGGCTATGGCTACACCTTC
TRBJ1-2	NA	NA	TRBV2	CASSLTGRYGYTF	TGTGCCAGCAGTCTTACAGGGCGGTATGGCTACACCTTC
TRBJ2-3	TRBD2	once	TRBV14	CASSQLADYTDTQYF	TGTGCCAGCAGCCAACTAGCGGACTACACAGATACGCAGTATTTT
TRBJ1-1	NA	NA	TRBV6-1	CASSERPLLAFF	TGTGCCAGCAGTGAACGTCCGCTATTAGCTTTCTTT
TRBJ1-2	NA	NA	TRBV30	CAWSPTPRFANYGYTF	TGTGCCTGGAGTCCCACCCCGCGGTTCGCTAACTATGGCTACACCTTC
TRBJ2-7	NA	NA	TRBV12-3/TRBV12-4	CASSDGVPYEQYF	TGTGCCAGCAGCGACGGGGTCCCCTACGAGCAGTACTTC
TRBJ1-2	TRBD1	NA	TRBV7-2	CASSPQGGVYGYTF	TGTGCCAGCAGCCCACAGGGGGGAGTCTATGGCTACACCTTC
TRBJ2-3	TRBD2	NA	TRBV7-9	CASSLTSGTDTQYF	TGTGCCAGCAGCTTGACTAGCGGCACAGATACGCAGTATTTT
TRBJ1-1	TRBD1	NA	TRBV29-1	CSVHRDSANTEAFF	TGCAGCGTCCACCGGGACAGCGCGAACACTGAAGCTTTCTTT
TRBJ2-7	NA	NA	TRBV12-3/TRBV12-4	CASSLATRAEQYF	TGTGCCAGCAGTTTAGCGACCAGGGCCGAGCAGTACTTC
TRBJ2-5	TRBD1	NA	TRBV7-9	CASSPGQTGRETQYF	TGTGCCAGCAGCCCGGGACAGACCGGACGGGAGACCCAGTACTTC
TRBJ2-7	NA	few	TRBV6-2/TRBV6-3	CASSSQTTTYEQYF	TGTGCCAGCAGTTCCCAGACTACCACGTACGAGCAGTACTTC
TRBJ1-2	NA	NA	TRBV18	CASSPERGALGYTF	TGTGCCAGCTCACCAGAGCGTGGGGCACTTGGCTACACCTTC
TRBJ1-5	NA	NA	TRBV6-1	CASSETGSNQPQHF	TGTGCCAGCAGTGAAACCGGTAGCAATCAGCCCCAGCATTTT
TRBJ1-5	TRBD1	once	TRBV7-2	CASSLGDRAYQPQHF	TGTGCCAGCAGCTTAGGGGACAGAGCTTATCAGCCCCAGCATTTT
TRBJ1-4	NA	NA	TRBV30	CAWSQGVEEKLFF	TGTGCCTGGAGTCAGGGTGTGGAGGAAAAACTGTTTTTT
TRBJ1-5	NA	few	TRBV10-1	CASTEGHKANQPQHF	TGCGCCAGCACCGAGGGCCATAAAGCCAATCAGCCCCAGCATTTT
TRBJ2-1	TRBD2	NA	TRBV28	CASSSAGTSSYNEQFF	TGTGCCAGCAGCTCGGCCGGGACTAGCTCCTACAATGAGCAGTTCTTC
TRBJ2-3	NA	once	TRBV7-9	CASSLQRDTDTQYF	TGTGCCAGCAGCTTGCAGCGAGACACAGATACGCAGTATTTT
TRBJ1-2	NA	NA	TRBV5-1	CASSPNSGEGDGYTF	TGCGCCAGCAGCCCTAATTCTGGGGAAGGGGATGGCTACACCTTC
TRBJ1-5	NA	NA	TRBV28	CASSQTDLGQSNQPQHF	TGTGCCAGCAGCCAAACTGATCTCGGACAAAGCAATCAGCCCCAGCATTTT
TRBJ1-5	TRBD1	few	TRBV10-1	CASSESKDRGNQPQHF	TGCGCCAGCAGTGAGTCGAAGGACAGGGGGAATCAGCCCCAGCATTTT
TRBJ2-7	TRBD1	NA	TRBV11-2	CASSFRTGESYEQYF	TGTGCCAGCAGCTTCCGGACAGGGGAAAGCTACGAGCAGTACTTC